The subject of this entry is one TCR beta chain. The data originate from a study of cytotoxic CD8 clonotypes in ibrutinib-treated CLL. The CDR3 is made up of 12 amino acids. Germline CDR1 is SGDLS and CDR2 is YYNGEE. The germline V and J ends were trimmed by 3 bases and 6 bases, with 9 bases remaining between them. Some clones are missing from TCRdb's copy, which holds only in-frame ones; the method was immunoSEQ multiplex PCR. This table holds about 330,000 clones, 67% found once. The source material was PBMCs, sampled after 36 months of ibrutinib treatment. The chain employs TRBV9 and TRBJ1-2; the D is unclear. This sequence was found in a human donor with chronic lymphocytic leukemia. CDR3 region: CASSGTPHGYTF. The DNA for the CDR3 is TGTGCCAGCAGCGGGACCCCACATGGCTACACCTTC.